These 17 T cell receptor beta chains share one sample of origin, sequenced in a study of persistence of HIV-infected CD4 T cells. No cognate antigen is known for these TCRs. Sequencing used immunoSEQ version 4 in survey mode. The protocol was immunoSEQ multiplex PCR, while the TCRdb copy is restricted to in-frame clones and leaves out a portion. The sample records approximately 35,000 clones, approximately 80% being singletons. The stimulus was lysate of CMV-infected fibroblasts, 9 to 10 ug/mL. CD40L-negative CD69-negative CD45RO-high memory CD4+ T cells were sorted as populations depleted of antigen-responding cells. The source material was CD4+ T cells sorted from PBMCs after approximately 18-hour stimulation, sampled from a patient who received antiretroviral therapy. Every receptor here comes from an adult man with HIV who was CMV-seropositive.

V gene TRBV21-1 combines with J gene TRBJ2-7. TRBV21-1 is a recognized pseudogene. The CDR3 covers 17 residues. The CDR3 region has the DNA TGTGCCAGCAGCAAAGTGAAATCGGGCCCCAAACCCTACGAGCAGTACTTC. It yields the protein CASSKVKSGPKPYEQYF.

The chain couples TRBV5-1 to TRBJ1-3; perhaps TRBD1 as D (6 bases). Germline V CDR1 and CDR2: SGHRS, YFSETQ. V was cut by 4 bases and J by 1 base, with 21 bases left in between. CDR3 length equals 18 residues. The CDR3 protein is CASSLRDTGRGSGNTIYF. The CDR3 bases are TGCGCCAGCAGCCTCCGGGACACAGGGCGGGGGTCTGGAAACACCATATATTTT.

In this sample, this clone turned up a few times. V is TRBV7-8 and J is TRBJ1-5; D is ambiguous. Looked up from germline, CDR1 is SGHVS and CDR2 is FQNEAQ. The CDR3 consists of 17 residues. Trimming left V 5 bases short and J 0 bases short, with 17 bases between. The CDR3 protein is CASSLEGKLYSNQPQHF. The CDR3, as DNA: TGTGCCAGCAGCCTCGAAGGGAAACTATATAGCAATCAGCCCCAGCATTTT.

V usage is TRBV9 and J usage is TRBJ2-3; 10 nucleotides match TRBD1. The CDR3 sequence is 16 residues long. After removal of 3 bases from V and 3 bases from J, the junction contained 7 bases not matched to a gene. The germline gives CDR1 SGDLS, CDR2 YYNGEE. This CDR3 is CASSATGGWGTDTQYF. The CDR3 nucleotides are TGTGCCAGCAGCGCGACAGGGGGCTGGGGTACAGATACGCAGTATTTT.

V gene TRBV6-2 or TRBV6-3 combines with J gene TRBJ1-1; D is unresolved. This CDR3 has 14 amino acids. Germline CDR1 and CDR2: MNHEY and SVGEGT. V lost 0 bases and J lost 5, with 10 bases in between. CDR3 loop: CASSYSDGRTEAFF. The CDR3 coding sequence is TGTGCCAGCAGTTACTCAGACGGAAGGACTGAAGCTTTCTTT.

This chain joins TRBV6-1 and TRBJ1-4; a possible D gene is TRBD1 (6 bases). This CDR3 region has 13 residues. CDR1 is MNHNS and CDR2 is SASEGT in the germline V gene. The germline V and J ends were trimmed by 5 bases and 8 bases, with 12 bases remaining between them. The CDR3 loop is CASSSIGQEKLFF. CDR3 bases: TGTGCCAGCAGTTCAATCGGACAGGAAAAACTGTTTTTT.

The chain couples TRBV5-1 to TRBJ2-3, with a possible D match to TRBD1 (5 bases). Germline V CDR1 and CDR2: SGHRS, YFSETQ. V gave up 0 bases and J gave up 4 bases, with 12 bases separating them. The CDR3 is made up of 15 amino acids. The CDR3 DNA is TGCGCCAGCAGCTTGGAGGATCCCAGGGCAGATACGCAGTATTTT. Residues: CASSLEDPRADTQYF. The full variable domain, completed using reference TRBV5-1 and TRBJ2-3, is KAGVTQTPRYLIKTRGQQVTLSCSPISGHRSVSWYQQTPGQGLQFLFEYFSETQRNKGNFPGRFSGRQFSNSRSEMNVSTLELGDSALYLCASSLEDPRADTQYFGPGTRLTVL.

For this clone: A read error may account for a junction end that differs from germline. The V and J genes are TRBV3-1 (or the pseudogene TRBV3-2) and TRBJ2-7; 8 positions agree with TRBD2. The CDR3 totals 18 residues. Per the germline V gene, CDR1 is LGHDT and CDR2 is YNNKEL (reference sequence). In DNA form, the CDR3 reads TGTGCCAGCAGTCAAGGGAAGTGTCCAGCGGGGGACTCCTACGAGCAGTACTTC. This sequence encodes CASSQGKCPAGDSYEQYF.

This clone was recorded only once. This chain links TRBV5-1 with TRBJ2-1, with a weak D call TRBD1 (6 bases). The ends were cut back, 4 bases at V and 5 bases at J, with 16 bases in the middle. The CDR3 extends over 15 amino acids. Germline CDR1 is SGHRS and CDR2 is YFSETQ. In DNA, the CDR3 is TGCGCCAGCAGCCCCCGAGCAGGGGCTAACAATGAGCAGTTCTTC. Translating it yields CASSPRAGANNEQFF.

The chain links TRBV6-5 to TRBJ2-7, with TRBD1 matching over 9 bases. Germline V gene data show CDR1 as MNHEY and CDR2 as SVGAGI. V lost 6 bases and J lost 1; bases outside the gene matches: 7. The CDR3 spans 15 residues. CDR3 sequence (DNA): TGTGCCAGCAGCACCGCCGGGACAGGGTCCTACGAGCAGTACTTC. Translated, it gives CASSTAGTGSYEQYF.

This chain connects TRBV19 to TRBJ1-1, with a weak D call TRBD1 (5 bases). The CDR3 length is 12 residues. Germline V gene sequence: CDR1 LNHDA, CDR2 SQIVND (reference sequence). Trimming left V 3 bases short and J 7 bases short, with 9 bases between. CDR3 amino acids: CASSIGGVEAFF. In DNA, the CDR3 is TGTGCCAGTAGTATTGGGGGGGTTGAAGCTTTCTTT.

The chain couples TRBV11-3 to TRBJ2-2; D is ambiguous. The CDR3 covers 14 residues. The germline V gene encodes CDR1 SGHNT and CDR2 YENEEA. Trimming left V 5 bases short and J 5 bases short, with 12 bases between. As DNA, the CDR3 is TGTGCCAGCAGCGCGTCCCACAGTACCGGGGAGCTGTTTTTT. Amino acid sequence: CASSASHSTGELFF.

The chain recombines TRBV6-5 with TRBJ1-3; 7 bases fit TRBD1. Germline V gives CDR1 MNHEY, CDR2 SVGAGI. J lost 0 bases, V lost 0 bases, and 2 bases had no gene match. This CDR3 has 16 amino acids. The CDR3 protein is CASSYSTGRSGNTIYF. As DNA, the CDR3 is TGTGCCAGCAGTTACTCGACAGGGCGCTCTGGAAACACCATATATTTT.

Only one count was recorded for this clone. The chain carries TRBV6-5 and TRBJ1-6; TRBD1 matches at 8 bases. The CDR3 has 14 residues. Per the germline V gene, CDR1 is MNHEY and CDR2 is SVGAGI. J lost 5 bases, V lost 7 bases, and 4 bases had no gene match. CDR3 amino acids: CASTGTGDNSPLHF. The CDR3 DNA follows: TGTGCCAGCACTGGGACAGGAGATAATTCACCCCTCCACTTT.

The CDR3, as DNA: TGTGCCAGCAGGACCGCGAGCGGGGGCGGAGAGACCCAGTACTTC. This encodes CASRTASGGGETQYF. The J gene is TRBJ2-5, the V gene TRBV6-6; TRBD2 matches at 8 bases. The CDR3 is 15 residues long. Germline CDR1 reads MNHNY; CDR2 reads SVGAGI (reference sequence). Trimming took 6 bases from V and 4 from J; bases not matched to a gene: 10.

DNA of the CDR3: TGTGCCAGCAGGGGGGGCAAGAACTATGGCTACACCTTC. It is translated as CASRGGKNYGYTF. This chain links TRBV12-3 or TRBV12-4 with TRBJ1-2; a weak D match, TRBD1 (6 bases). Between the trimmed V and J ends, which lost 6 bases and 2 bases, there was a span of 10 bases. This CDR3 region has 13 residues.

In its sample, this clone was seen once. The genes are TRBV4-3 and TRBJ2-2; D perhaps matches TRBD1 (6 bases). Trimming left V 0 bases short and J 7 bases short, with 9 bases between. The CDR3 consists of 14 residues. Looked up from germline, CDR1 is LGHNA and CDR2 is YSLEER. CDR3 DNA: TGCGCCAGCAGCCAAGATAGGGGGAGCGGGGAGCTGTTTTTT. It encodes CASSQDRGSGELFF.